Sequencing of this T cell receptor (beta chain) was carried out in a study of identical twins. J lost 0 bases, V lost 6 bases, and 5 bases had no gene match. The CDR3 runs to 15 residues. Template switching added a universal primer site, and cDNA bore unique molecular identifiers. TCRdb re-derived calls from the 5' RACE reads in MiXCR, one entry per CDR3 protein. Seen here are 500,000 to 550,000 distinct CDR3 sequences, 20% to 25% observed once, and the top ten hold about 0.48%. These data also formed part of another study, on yellow fever vaccine responses in identical twins.

This chain joins TRBV12-3 or TRBV12-4 and TRBJ2-1; 7 nucleotides agree with TRBD2. Sequenced: CD4+ T cells sorted from blood. This sequence originates from a woman aged 18-29 years in good health. The CDR3 region is CASRPWEGSYNEQFF. The CDR3 nucleotides read TGTGCCAGCAGGCCCTGGGAGGGCTCCTACAATGAGCAGTTCTTC.